This T cell receptor (beta chain) was obtained from a study of beta chain features in type 1 diabetes. The V gene's germline CDR1 is LGHNA and CDR2 YNFKEQ. The CDR3 totals 15 residues. Trimming took off 0 bases at V and 8 bases at J, with 16 bases between the two ends. This clone was counted only a few times. Its target is unknown. Isolated RNA was reverse transcribed in full, so expressed TCRB transcripts were sequenced. The assay was immunoSEQ multiplex PCR, and TCRdb's table has in-frame clones only and misses some. The table has over 200,000 clones, 11% seen once. Study results and limitations: It was among patients, rather than healthy donors, that naive, central memory and Treg TCRB repertoires appeared more similar. There was a possibility that cDNA sequencing over-represented cells with high TCR expression. Type 1 diabetes patients showed a moderate but significant shortening of TCRB CDR3s in all four CD4+ subsets. PCR may have favored shorter templates equally in patients and controls.

This sequence joins TRBV4-2 and TRBJ1-2; D not resolved. The TCR comes from a man aged 25-45 years with type 1 diabetes. Sequencing used naive CD4+ T cells from blood. The CDR3 here is CASSQELTSNIGYTF. CDR3 in DNA: TGTGCCAGCAGCCAAGAGTTGACAAGCAATATCGGCTACACCTTC.